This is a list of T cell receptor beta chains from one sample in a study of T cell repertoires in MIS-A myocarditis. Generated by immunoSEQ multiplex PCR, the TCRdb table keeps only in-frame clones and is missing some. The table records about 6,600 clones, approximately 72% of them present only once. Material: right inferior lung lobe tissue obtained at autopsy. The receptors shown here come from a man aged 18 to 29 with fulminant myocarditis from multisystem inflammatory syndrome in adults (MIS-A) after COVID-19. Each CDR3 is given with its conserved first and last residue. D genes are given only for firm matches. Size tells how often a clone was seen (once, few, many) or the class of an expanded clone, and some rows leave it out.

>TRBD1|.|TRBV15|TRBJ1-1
CATSRGMTGGMNTEAFF
TGTGCCACCAGCAGAGGTATGACAGGGGGTATGAACACTGAAGCTTTCTTT
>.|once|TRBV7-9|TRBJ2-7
CASSLGTNPGYEQYF
TGTGCCAGCAGCTTAGGAACAAACCCGGGGTACGAGCAGTACTTC
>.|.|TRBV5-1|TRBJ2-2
CASSNQGPLGGELFF
TGCGCCAGCTCCAATCAGGGGCCCCTAGGCGGGGAGCTGTTTTTT
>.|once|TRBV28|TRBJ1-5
CASSSILGNQPQHF
TGTGCCAGCAGTTCCATTTTGGGCAATCAGCCCCAGCATTTT
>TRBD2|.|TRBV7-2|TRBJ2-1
CASSTSGGAQNEQFF
TGTGCCAGCAGCACTAGCGGGGGGGCCCAAAATGAGCAGTTCTTC
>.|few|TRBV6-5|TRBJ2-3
CASSYSAGASTDTQYF
TGTGCCAGCAGTTACTCGGCAGGGGCTAGCACAGATACGCAGTATTTT
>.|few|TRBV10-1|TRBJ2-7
CASSERQGDEQYF
TGCGCCAGCAGTGAGAGGCAAGGAGACGAGCAGTACTTC
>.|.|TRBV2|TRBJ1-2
CASGMAYGYTF
TGTGCCAGCGGAATGGCCTATGGCTACACCTTC
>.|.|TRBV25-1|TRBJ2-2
CASSETPGHWLNTGELFF
TGTGCCAGCAGTGAAACTCCGGGACACTGGTTGAACACCGGGGAGCTGTTTTTT
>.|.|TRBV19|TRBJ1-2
CASRHYGYTF
TGTGCCAGTAGACACTATGGCTACACCTTC
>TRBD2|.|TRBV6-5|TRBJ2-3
CASRASGSSTDTQYF
TGTGCCAGCAGGGCTAGCGGGAGTTCGACAGATACGCAGTATTTT
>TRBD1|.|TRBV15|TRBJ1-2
CATSRERGQNYGYTF
TGTGCCACCAGCAGAGAAAGGGGGCAAAACTATGGCTACACCTTC
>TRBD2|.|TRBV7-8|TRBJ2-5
CASSFRRGVATQYF
TGTGCCAGCAGCTTCCGCCGGGGGGTAGCGACCCAGTACTTC
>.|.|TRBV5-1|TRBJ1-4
CASSLGTGEKLFF
TGCGCCAGCAGCCTCGGGACGGGTGAAAAACTGTTTTTT
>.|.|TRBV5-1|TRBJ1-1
CASSLMPQNTEAFF
TGCGCCAGCAGCTTGATGCCCCAGAACACTGAAGCTTTCTTT
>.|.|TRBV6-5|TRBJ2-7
CASTPDLPRAEQYF
TGTGCCAGCACCCCGGACTTACCTAGGGCCGAGCAGTACTTC
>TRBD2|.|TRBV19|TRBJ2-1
CASSLTSGAGRNEQFF
TGTGCCAGTAGTTTGACTAGCGGGGCTGGGAGGAATGAGCAGTTCTTC
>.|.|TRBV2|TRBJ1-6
CASSVFPGNNSPLHF
TGTGCCAGCAGTGTATTCCCGGGGAATAATTCACCCCTCCACTTT
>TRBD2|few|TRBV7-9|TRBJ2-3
CASSTSGNTDTQYF
TGTGCCAGTTCGACTAGCGGGAACACAGATACGCAGTATTTT